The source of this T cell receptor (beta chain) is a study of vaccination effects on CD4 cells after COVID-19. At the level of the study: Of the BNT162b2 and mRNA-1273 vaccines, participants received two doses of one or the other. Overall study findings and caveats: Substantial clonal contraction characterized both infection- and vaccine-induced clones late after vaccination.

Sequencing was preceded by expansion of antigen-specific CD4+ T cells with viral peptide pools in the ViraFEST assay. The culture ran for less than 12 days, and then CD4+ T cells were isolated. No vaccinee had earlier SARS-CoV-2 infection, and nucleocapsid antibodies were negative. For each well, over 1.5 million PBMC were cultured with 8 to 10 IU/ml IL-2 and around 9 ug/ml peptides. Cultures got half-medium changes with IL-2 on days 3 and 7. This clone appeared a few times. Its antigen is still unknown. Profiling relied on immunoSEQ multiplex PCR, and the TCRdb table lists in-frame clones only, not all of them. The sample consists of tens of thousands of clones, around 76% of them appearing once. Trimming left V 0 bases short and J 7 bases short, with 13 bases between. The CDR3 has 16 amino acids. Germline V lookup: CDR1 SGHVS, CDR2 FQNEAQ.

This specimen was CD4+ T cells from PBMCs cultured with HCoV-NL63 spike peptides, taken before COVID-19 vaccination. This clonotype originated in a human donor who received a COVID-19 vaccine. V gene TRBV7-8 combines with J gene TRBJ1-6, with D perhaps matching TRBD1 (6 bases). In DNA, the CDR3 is TGTGCCAGCAGCTTAGCTGTAGGACAGATAAATTCACCCCTCCACTTT. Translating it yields CASSLAVGQINSPLHF.